This TCR beta chain emerged from a study of T cell repertoires in cytomegalovirus infection. Overall study: Shared public TCR beta signatures pointed to both CMV infection and a matching HLA type. The study, taken as a whole, reports: Individuals carrying CMV plus the relevant HLA were identified by cumulative frequency of public TCR beta families. CMV-specific TCR beta clonotypes restricted by HLA-C dominated the ex vivo response.

TCRdb processed the reads anew with MiXCR; each CDR3 protein has one entry. The sample consists of 250,000 to 300,000 distinct CDR3 sequences, about 26% of them appearing once. In this sample, this clonotype turned up a few times. Its target is unknown. The V gene's germline CDR1 is SQVTM and CDR2 ANQGSEA. V was pared by 3 bases and J by 0 bases, with 14 bases between. This CDR3 has 15 residues. The genes are TRBV29-1 and TRBJ1-1; tentative D call: TRBD1 (5 bases). The sample comprised PBMCs. The clonotype was recovered from a human donor in good health (CMV status not recorded). Some clones in this sample may be carry-over from other donors' samples. The CDR3 DNA reads as TGCAGCGTTGATGGGGGGTTCGGCATGAACACTGAAGCTTTCTTT. It encodes CSVDGGFGMNTEAFF. The full variable domain, with the rest looked up from reference TRBV29-1 and TRBJ1-1, is SAVISQKPSRDICQRGTSLTIQCQVDSQVTMMFWYRQQPGQSLTLIATANQGSEATYESGFVIDKFPISRPNLTFSTLTVSNMSPEDSSIYLCSVDGGFGMNTEAFFGQGTRLTVV.